The 31 T cell receptor beta chains presented below share a single source sample, sequenced in a study of regulatory T cells in long-lasting Graves disease. TCRdb fed the reads into MiXCR, producing one record per CDR3 protein. Seen here are roughly 1,200 distinct CDR3 sequences, roughly 51% observed once, and the top ten hold around 14%. Preparation of the TCR library used RNA extracted from PBMCs. The sequenced sample was peripheral blood mononuclear cells (PBMCs), obtained with antithyroid drug treatment, in newly diagnosed or persistent Graves disease (not recorded which). These receptors were obtained from a female donor with Graves disease.

This clonotype came up a few times. The rearrangement links TRBV5-4 to TRBJ2-7; tentatively, D is TRBD2 (5 bases). Trimming removed 4 bases from V and 0 bases from J, with 8 bases in between. The length of the CDR3 is 13 residues. Germline CDR1 reads SGHNT; CDR2 reads YYREEE (reference sequence). The DNA for the CDR3 is TGTGCCAGCAGCCCGGACTTCTCCTACGAGCAGTACTTC. Encoded protein: CASSPDFSYEQYF.

This clonotype was detected only a few times. CDR3 sequence: CASSQVAGRTEAFF. DNA for the CDR3: TGTGCCAGCAGCCAAGTTGCCGGGAGGACTGAAGCTTTCTTT. J is TRBJ1-1 and V is TRBV14; the D is unclear. The germline V gene encodes CDR1 SGHDN and CDR2 FVKESK. Between the trimmed V and J ends, which lost 1 base and 5 bases, there was a span of 11 bases. This CDR3 comprises 14 residues.

The chain links TRBV12-3 or TRBV12-4 to TRBJ1-1; D might be TRBD1 (5 bases). With 6 bases removed from V and 4 bases from J, the gap between germline ends came to 12 bases. The CDR3 extends over 13 amino acids. CDR3 loop: CASRPRGSTEAFF. CDR3 sequence (DNA): TGTGCCAGCAGACCCCGGGGGAGCACTGAAGCTTTCTTT.

The chain couples TRBV19 to TRBJ2-7; 9 bases match TRBD1. The germline gives CDR1 LNHDA, CDR2 SQIVND (reference sequence). This CDR3 comprises 15 residues. With 5 bases clipped from V and 1 base from J, the junction kept 6 bases outside the gene matches. The CDR3 DNA reads TGTGCCAGTAGTCCAAGGACAGGGGTATCCTACGAGCAGTACTTC. Protein: CASSPRTGVSYEQYF.

The V and J genes are TRBV28 and TRBJ2-1; possibly TRBD2 for D (5 bases). The CDR3 is 14 amino acids. The V gene lost 3 bases and the J gene lost 2 bases, with 8 bases spanning the gap. Germline-derived CDR1 and CDR2 are MDHEN and SYDVKM. CDR3 amino acids: CASSLTGTYNEQFF. In DNA form, the CDR3 reads TGTGCCAGCAGTTTGACCGGGACCTACAATGAGCAGTTCTTC.

The chain combines TRBV29-1 with TRBJ2-2; D remains ambiguous. Trimming took 6 bases from V and 7 from J, leaving 9 bases between them. The CDR3 length is 11 residues. Germline values: CDR1 SQVTM, CDR2 ANQGSEA. The CDR3 here is CSVPKGGELFF. The CDR3 DNA is TGCAGCGTCCCTAAAGGCGGGGAGCTGTTTTTT.

The J gene is TRBJ1-1, the V gene TRBV6-1; D is uncertain. The V gene lost 2 bases and the J gene lost 7 bases, with 11 bases spanning the gap. The CDR3 extends over 13 amino acids. The germline V gene has CDR1 MNHNS and CDR2 SASEGT. CDR3 residues: CASSELPPDEAFF. For the CDR3, the DNA is TGTGCCAGCAGTGAACTGCCCCCCGATGAAGCTTTCTTT.

This clonotype was counted between two and nine times. V usage is TRBV7-9 and J usage is TRBJ2-1; D may be TRBD1 (6 bases). The CDR3 runs to 14 residues. From germline, CDR1 is SEHNR and CDR2 FQNEAQ (reference sequence). Trimming pared 4 bases from V and 10 bases from J, leaving 17 bases between. CDR3 protein: CASSSFTGLGEQFF. In nucleotides, the CDR3 is TGTGCCAGCAGCTCGTTCACAGGGCTGGGAGAGCAGTTCTTC.

By share of the sample, this clonotype is large (0.1 to 1%). V and J are TRBV28 and TRBJ2-1; 9 nucleotides match TRBD1. Trimming at V came to 2 bases and at J to 4 bases, leaving 3 bases not matched to a gene. The CDR3 runs to 15 residues. Germline V gene data show CDR1 as MDHEN and CDR2 as SYDVKM. CDR3 region: CASSLRTGAYNEQFF. CDR3 in DNA: TGTGCCAGCAGTTTACGGACAGGGGCGTACAATGAGCAGTTCTTC. Variable domain in full (rest from reference TRBV28 and TRBJ2-1): DVKVTQSSRYLVKRTGEKVFLECVQDMDHENMFWYRQDPGLGLRLIYFSYDVKMKEKGDIPEGYSVSREKKERFSLILESASTNQTSMYLCASSLRTGAYNEQFFGPGTRLTVL.

In its sample, this clonotype was seen a few times. The chain is built from TRBV23-1 and TRBJ2-1; TRBD1 matches at 11 bases. TRBV23-1 has ORF status, its function being uncertain. This CDR3 spans 18 amino acids. Losses at the gene ends were 0 bases for V and 10 bases for J; bases not matched to a gene: 14. DNA of the CDR3: TGCGCCAGCAGTCAATCGGGACAGGGGGGAGTTCTGCATTGGGAGCAGTTCTTC. This codes for CASSQSGQGGVLHWEQFF.

The rearrangement links TRBV6-2 or TRBV6-3 to TRBJ1-5; 7 positions match TRBD1. With V trimmed by 4 bases and J by 1 base, 7 bases remained unmatched. The CDR3 covers 16 residues. Germline CDR1 reads MNHEY; CDR2 reads SVGEGT. The CDR3 reads CASSSQTGSSNQPQHF. For the CDR3, the DNA is TGTGCCAGCAGTTCCCAGACAGGGAGCAGCAATCAGCCCCAGCATTTT.

This chain uses TRBV9 with TRBJ2-1, with no clear D. This CDR3 has 13 residues. The V end was cut by 3 bases, the J end by 5 bases, with 9 bases between. Per the germline V gene, CDR1 is SGDLS and CDR2 is YYNGEE. CDR3: CASSGDGHNEQFF. In DNA, the CDR3 is TGTGCCAGCAGCGGTGACGGGCACAATGAGCAGTTCTTC. The variable domain in full, with the rest retrieved from reference TRBV9 and TRBJ2-1, is DSGVTQTPKHLITATGQRVTLRCSPRSGDLSVYWYQQSLDQGLQFLIQYYNGEERAKGNILERFSAQQFPDLHSELNLSSLELGDSALYFCASSGDGHNEQFFGPGTRLTVL.

The chain carries TRBV7-6 and TRBJ2-3, with 7 bases lining up with TRBD2. The CDR3 runs to 16 residues. Germline V CDR1 and CDR2: SGHVS, FNYEAQ. Trimming took 5 bases from V and 2 from J; bases not matched to a gene: 10. CDR3 in amino acids: CASSPGLAASTDTQYF. CDR3 bases: TGTGCCAGCAGCCCCGGGCTAGCGGCATCCACAGATACGCAGTATTTT.

This clonotype came up a few times. This chain uses TRBV6-2 or TRBV6-3 with TRBJ2-3; D perhaps matches TRBD1 (5 bases). The V end was cut by 6 bases, the J end by 0 bases, with 13 bases between. Germline loops: CDR1 MNHEY, CDR2 SVGEGT. This CDR3 spans 15 amino acids. The CDR3 is CASSLGQLSTDTQYF. CDR3 bases: TGTGCCAGCAGCCTCGGACAATTAAGCACAGATACGCAGTATTTT.

The chain uses TRBV27 and TRBJ2-3; 10 bases align to TRBD2. Germline CDR1 reads MNHEY; CDR2 reads SMNVEV (reference sequence). V was clipped by 1 base and J by 4 bases; unmatched bases: 2. CDR3 length equals 15 residues. The CDR3 DNA reads as TGTGCCAGCAGTTTATACGGGACTAGCGCAGATACGCAGTATTTT. Its protein is CASSLYGTSADTQYF.

The CDR3, as DNA: TGTGCCATCAGTGAGTCGGAGAGGATTGAGCAGTTCTTC. Protein sequence: CAISESERIEQFF. The chain uses TRBV10-3 and TRBJ2-1; D remains ambiguous. The CDR3 extends over 13 amino acids. Germline V gene lookup returns CDR1 ENHRY and CDR2 SYGVKD. V shed 0 bases and J shed 9 bases, with 9 bases lying between them.

The rearrangement links TRBV23-1 to TRBJ1-5; 11 nucleotides agree with TRBD1. TRBV23-1 is designated an ORF whose function remains uncertain. V lost 6 bases to trimming and J lost 6 bases; unmatched junction nucleotides: 7. The CDR3 runs to 15 residues. Here the CDR3 reads CASRRTGGPGQPQHF. CDR3 in DNA: TGCGCCAGCAGACGGACAGGGGGCCCTGGTCAGCCCCAGCATTTT.

This clonotype was seen a few times. The chain is built from TRBV20-1 and TRBJ2-1; D perhaps matches TRBD2 (6 bases). Germline lookup yields CDR1 DFQATT and CDR2 SNEGSKA (reference sequence). Trimming stripped 0 bases from V and 7 bases from J, with 19 bases between. This CDR3 contains 16 residues. In nucleotides, the CDR3 is TGCAGTGCTAGAGATTTCACTAGCCGGGGTTGGAATGAGCAGTTCTTC. It codes for CSARDFTSRGWNEQFF.

In this sample, this clonotype turned up a few times. The rearrangement uses TRBV20-1 and TRBJ1-2; D may be TRBD1 (5 bases). The CDR3 has 13 residues. Germline V gene sequence: CDR1 DFQATT, CDR2 SNEGSKA (reference sequence). The V end was cut by 3 bases, the J end by 8 bases, with 16 bases between. The CDR3 sequence: CSASTIVRDGYTF. CDR3 DNA sequence: TGCAGTGCTAGCACCATCGTAAGGGACGGCTACACCTTC.

The sample holds a few counts of this clonotype. V usage is TRBV27 and J usage is TRBJ2-7; D might be TRBD2 (6 bases). The CDR3 has 15 residues. Trimming removed 10 bases from V and 3 bases from J, with 22 bases in between. Germline-derived CDR1 and CDR2 are MNHEY and SMNVEV (reference sequence). The CDR3 sequence: CATFGPWAGNYEQYF. In DNA, the CDR3 is TGTGCCACCTTTGGACCGTGGGCGGGGAACTACGAGCAGTACTTC.

The rearrangement joins TRBV28 to TRBJ1-2; weak D call: TRBD1 (6 bases). In germline, CDR1 is MDHEN, CDR2 SYDVKM. The V gene lost 4 bases and the J gene lost 0 bases, with 12 bases spanning the gap. The CDR3 runs 15 residues. The CDR3 reads CASSSTGDPNYGYTF. The CDR3 coding sequence is TGTGCCAGCAGTTCGACAGGAGATCCTAACTATGGCTACACCTTC.

This clonotype has a handful of counts. V and J are TRBV2 and TRBJ2-3; D assignment may be TRBD1 or TRBD2 (6 bases each). The V end lost 3 bases, the J end lost 8 bases, and 18 bases lay between the germline ends. CDR1 is SNHLY and CDR2 is FYNNEI in the germline V gene. CDR3 size: 15 residues. The CDR3 region is CASSDSSPGAVTQYF. The CDR3 DNA reads TGTGCCAGCAGTGATAGTAGCCCGGGGGCGGTTACGCAGTATTTT.

J is TRBJ2-3 and V is TRBV30, with D hard to call. In germline, CDR1 is GTSNPN, CDR2 SVGIG (reference sequence). V gave up 4 bases and J gave up 6 bases, with 8 bases separating them. CDR3 length equals 11 residues. The CDR3 loop is CAWIITDTQYF. The CDR3 nucleotides read TGTGCCTGGATAATTACGGATACGCAGTATTTT.

The chain joins TRBV10-3 to TRBJ2-6; the D gene is possibly TRBD2 (5 bases). V lost 7 bases to trimming and J lost 4 bases, with 14 bases between them. The CDR3 covers 15 residues. Germline assignment: CDR1 ENHRY and CDR2 SYGVKD. The CDR3 here is CAITSGDRGANVLTF. The CDR3 region has the DNA TGTGCCATCACCTCCGGGGATCGCGGGGCCAACGTCCTGACTTTC.

This clonotype appeared a few times. The chain combines TRBV4-1 with TRBJ2-3; 9 bases align to TRBD1. This CDR3 is built from 15 residues. The trim removed 6 bases at V and 3 bases at J, leaving 7 bases unmatched. Per the germline V gene, CDR1 is MGHRA and CDR2 is YSYEKL. CDR3 sequence reads: CASRAGTGWTDTQYF. The CDR3 DNA sequence: TGCGCCAGCAGAGCCGGGACAGGGTGGACAGATACGCAGTATTTT.

The sample holds a few counts of this clonotype. The rearrangement uses TRBV28 and TRBJ2-5; D is ambiguous. The CDR3 sequence is 11 residues long. With 2 bases removed from V and 4 bases from J, the gap between germline ends came to 2 bases. Germline CDR1 and CDR2: MDHEN and SYDVKM. CDR3 sequence (DNA): TGTGCCAGCAGTTTAGGAGAGACCCAGTACTTC. It yields the protein CASSLGETQYF.

This clonotype is labeled hyperexpanded (1% or more). The V call is TRBV5-1, the J call TRBJ2-1; 10 nucleotides align to TRBD2. The CDR3 covers 17 residues. Looked up from germline, CDR1 is SGHRS and CDR2 is YFSETQ. The V gene end was trimmed by 1 base and the J gene end by 8 bases; junction bases not matched to a gene: 12. The CDR3 region is CASSLNPSGSATYEQFF. DNA of the CDR3: TGCGCCAGCAGCTTGAATCCTAGCGGGAGTGCCACATATGAGCAGTTCTTC.

The J gene is TRBJ2-7, the V gene TRBV5-6; unclear D gene. Germline values: CDR1 SGHDT, CDR2 YYEEEE. The CDR3 has 11 amino acids. V gave up 2 bases and J gave up 7 bases, with 7 bases separating them. DNA for the CDR3: TGTGCCAGCAGCTTCGATTTGGAGCAGTACTTC. Translated, it gives CASSFDLEQYF.

The J gene is TRBJ2-1, the V gene TRBV7-2, with 10 bases identical to TRBD1. Germline lookup yields CDR1 SGHTA and CDR2 FQGNSA. After removal of 4 bases from V and 8 bases from J, the junction contained 8 bases not matched to a gene. The CDR3 covers 15 residues. The CDR3 region is CASSSYRDRGHEQFF. Here the CDR3 DNA reads TGTGCCAGCAGCTCCTACCGGGACAGGGGTCATGAGCAGTTCTTC.

This rearrangement joins TRBV6-5 to TRBJ2-3, with 10 bases fitting TRBD2. Germline V gives CDR1 MNHEY, CDR2 SVGAGI. This CDR3 has 15 amino acids. The V gene end was trimmed by 2 bases and the J gene end by 4 bases; junction bases not matched to a gene: 3. This chain's CDR3 is CASSYASGSADTQYF. CDR3 coding DNA: TGTGCCAGCAGTTACGCTAGCGGGAGCGCAGATACGCAGTATTTT.

This clonotype was detected a few times. The chain joins TRBV28 to TRBJ2-7; 10 bases map to TRBD1. Germline lookup yields CDR1 MDHEN and CDR2 SYDVKM. The length of the CDR3 is 13 residues. V shed 8 bases, J shed 7 bases, and the junction held 8 bases outside the gene matches. Here the CDR3 reads CASGDRGPWEQYF. The CDR3 nucleotides are TGTGCCAGCGGCGACAGGGGGCCCTGGGAGCAGTACTTC.